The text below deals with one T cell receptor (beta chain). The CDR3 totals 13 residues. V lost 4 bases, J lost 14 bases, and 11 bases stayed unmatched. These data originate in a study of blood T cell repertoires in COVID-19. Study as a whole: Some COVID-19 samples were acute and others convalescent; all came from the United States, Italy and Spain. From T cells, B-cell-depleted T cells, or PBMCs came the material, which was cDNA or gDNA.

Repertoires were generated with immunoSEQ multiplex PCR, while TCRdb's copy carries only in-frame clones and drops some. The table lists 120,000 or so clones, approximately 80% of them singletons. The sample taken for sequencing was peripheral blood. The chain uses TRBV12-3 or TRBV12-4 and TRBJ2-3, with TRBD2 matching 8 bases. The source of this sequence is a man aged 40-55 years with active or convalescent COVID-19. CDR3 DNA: TGTGCCAGCAGTTATGGTAGCGGGACCGGAACGTATTTT. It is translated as CASSYGSGTGTYF.